The 25 T cell receptor beta chains below come from one sample, sequenced in a study of T-cell reconstitution after alpha-beta-depleted transplantation in children listed by TCRdb under 2016. The library came from PCR. The reads were generated on an Illumina HiSeq 2500. TCR libraries were prepared with molecular barcoding, using unique molecular identifiers to normalize TCRbeta repertoire quantification. TCRdb trimmed the raw reads at Q25, called clones with MiXCR and kept productive beta chains. Each CDR3 protein gets just one entry, which takes the most common genes and DNA from the rows behind it. The sample table records about 640,000 distinct CDR3 sequences; 10% to 15% of these occur just once. The top ten clonotypes cover over 2% of the sample. The meaning of the sample's treatment or condition label: allogeneic hematopoietic cell transplantation with graft depleted of TCRalphabeta T cells and CD19 B cells.

The sample here was PBMCs, mostly from graft donor cells, taken 360 days after TCRalphabeta/CD19-depleted stem cell transplant. These receptors all come from a male patient between 10 and 17 years old who had a stem cell transplant for acute myeloid leukemia, so the T cells may come from the graft donor.

This clonotype was seen repeatedly, ten times or more. The CDR3 DNA sequence: TGTGCCAGCAGGCGACTGATTACCGGGGAGCTGTTTTTT. It encodes CASRRLITGELFF. This rearrangement joins TRBV12-3 or TRBV12-4 to TRBJ2-2, with D unclear. V was shortened by 6 bases and J by 5 bases, with 10 bases between the two germline ends. The CDR3 covers 13 residues.

The rearrangement joins TRBV7-6 to TRBJ2-7, with TRBD2 identical over 13 bases. The CDR3 is 14 amino acids. The V gene's germline CDR1 is SGHVS and CDR2 FNYEAQ. V lost 4 bases and J lost 5; bases outside the gene matches: 2. CDR3 sequence (DNA): TGTGCCAGCAGCTCGGGACTAGCGGGAAACGAGCAGTACTTC. Amino acids: CASSSGLAGNEQYF.

The rearrangement links TRBV7-9 to TRBJ2-1, with 9 bases matching TRBD1. The CDR3 has 14 residues. Germline lookup yields CDR1 SEHNR and CDR2 FQNEAQ (reference sequence). V was pared by 4 bases and J by 9 bases, with 7 bases of the junction left unmatched. The CDR3 reads CASSSGTGWVEQFF. Here the CDR3 DNA reads TGTGCCAGCAGCTCCGGGACAGGGTGGGTTGAGCAGTTCTTC.

The chain is built from TRBV6-2 or TRBV6-3 and TRBJ2-7, with D hard to call. Trimming shortened V by 4 bases and J by 0 bases, and 13 bases separated the two germline ends. Germline V gene data show CDR1 as MNHEY and CDR2 as SVGEGT. The CDR3 spans 15 residues. The CDR3 loop reads CASSFLRAVSYEQYF. Here the CDR3 DNA reads TGTGCCAGCAGTTTTCTTAGGGCGGTCTCCTACGAGCAGTACTTC.

The rearrangement links TRBV29-1 to TRBJ1-1, with TRBD1 matching over 8 bases. CDR1 SQVTM and CDR2 ANQGSEA come from the germline V gene. Trimming removed 2 bases from V and 7 bases from J; junction bases left unmatched: 3. The CDR3 extends over 12 amino acids. In DNA, the CDR3 is TGCAGCGTTGAACAGGGGGCGGTTGAAGCTTTCTTT. It specifies CSVEQGAVEAFF.

This clonotype was observed many times. The chain joins TRBV6-2 or TRBV6-3 to TRBJ2-2; D is unresolved. Germline V gene sequence: CDR1 MNHEY, CDR2 SVGEGT. This CDR3 spans 13 amino acids. V lost 6 bases and J 4 bases, leaving 9 bases between the germline ends. In DNA, the CDR3 is TGTGCCAGCAGACCCACTGGCACCGGGGAGCTGTTTTTT. Amino acids: CASRPTGTGELFF.

This clonotype was counted many times. The chain joins TRBV20-1 to TRBJ2-3; D gene ambiguous. CDR1 and CDR2 (germline): DFQATT, SNEGSKA (reference sequence). Trimming stripped 4 bases from V and 6 bases from J, with 14 bases between. The length of the CDR3 is 13 residues. CDR3 region: CSATRGAADTQYF. CDR3 nucleotides: TGCAGTGCTACTCGAGGCGCGGCGGATACGCAGTATTTT.

This chain joins TRBV19 and TRBJ1-5; unclear D gene. Between the trimmed V and J ends, which lost 3 bases and 1 base, there was a span of 10 bases. The CDR3 length is 15 residues. The V gene's germline CDR1 is LNHDA and CDR2 SQIVND (reference sequence). The CDR3 nucleotides read TGTGCCAGTAGTATTTTCGGGTCCAGCAATCAGCCCCAGCATTTT. It specifies CASSIFGSSNQPQHF.

A few counts support this clonotype. The chain combines TRBV11-2 with TRBJ2-3; D gene uncertain. V gave up 5 bases and J gave up 0 bases, with 15 bases separating them. The length of the CDR3 is 16 residues. Germline CDR1 and CDR2: SGHAT and FQNNGV. The CDR3, as DNA: TGTGCCAGCAGCCCCCTCAGGCGTACTAGCACAGATACGCAGTATTTT. Translation: CASSPLRRTSTDTQYF.

The rearrangement links TRBV3-1 to TRBJ2-7, with 12 positions matching TRBD2. Germline trimming cut 6 bases from V and 5 bases from J; bases unmatched to any gene: 8. Per germline, CDR1 LGHDT and CDR2 YNNKEL (reference sequence). The CDR3 spans 15 residues. This CDR3 is CASSRLAGEKDEQYF. The CDR3 region has the DNA TGTGCCAGCAGTCGACTAGCGGGAGAAAAGGACGAGCAGTACTTC.

This clonotype was detected a few times. This chain uses TRBV10-3 with TRBJ1-1; TRBD1 might be the D (6 bases). The CDR3 runs to 14 residues. Trimming left V 3 bases short and J 2 bases short, with 10 bases between. Germline V gene data show CDR1 as ENHRY and CDR2 as SYGVKD. CDR3 sequence: CAISDGGANTEAFF. The CDR3 DNA sequence: TGTGCCATCAGTGACGGGGGGGCAAACACTGAAGCTTTCTTT.

This clonotype has a count of ten or more. The chain recombines TRBV29-1 with TRBJ2-1, with TRBD2 matching 9 bases. CDR3 size: 16 residues. V gave up 0 bases and J gave up 6 bases; unmatched junction bases: 9. Germline CDR1 is SQVTM and CDR2 is ANQGSEA. Here the CDR3 DNA reads TGCAGCGTTGAAGATCGAAGACTAGCGGTACGCAATGAGCAGTTCTTC. This gives the protein CSVEDRRLAVRNEQFF.

In this sample, this clonotype turned up a few times. In DNA, the CDR3 is TGTGCCAGCAGTTTAGCGCTGGGAGACCTCAATGAGCAGTTCTTC. The encoded protein is CASSLALGDLNEQFF. This chain joins TRBV12-3 or TRBV12-4 and TRBJ2-1; D possibly corresponds to TRBD2 (5 bases). The CDR3 has 15 residues. V lost 0 bases to trimming and J lost 6 bases, with 12 bases between them.

The rearrangement links TRBV6-2 or TRBV6-3 to TRBJ2-5; 7 bases are shared with TRBD2. There are 19 residues in the CDR3. V dropped 6 bases and J dropped 1; count of bases not matched to a gene: 20. Germline V gene sequence: CDR1 MNHEY, CDR2 SVGEGT. CDR3 DNA sequence: TGTGCCAGCAGCCCACATCCGGCCGGGAGCGGGAATTTCCAAGAGACCCAGTACTTC. Its protein is CASSPHPAGSGNFQETQYF.

The table lists this clonotype with a few counts. The chain links TRBV19 to TRBJ2-1; no clear D gene. V shed 3 bases and J shed 3 bases, with 15 bases lying between them. The CDR3 covers 16 residues. CDR1 is LNHDA, CDR2 SQIVND, per germline (reference sequence). CDR3 sequence: CASSMSRLVFYNEQFF. DNA of the CDR3: TGTGCCAGTAGTATGTCCAGGCTAGTTTTCTACAATGAGCAGTTCTTC.

A few counts support this clonotype. This rearrangement joins TRBV18 to TRBJ2-2; D may be TRBD1 or TRBD2 (5 bases each). The CDR3 is 16 amino acids. The germline V and J ends were trimmed by 1 base and 0 bases, with 9 bases remaining between them. Germline CDR1 KGHSH, CDR2 LQKENI. The CDR3 loop is CASSPLGDPNTGELFF. The CDR3 DNA is TGTGCCAGCTCACCACTCGGGGACCCGAACACCGGGGAGCTGTTTTTT. The full variable domain, its missing parts supplied by reference TRBV18 and TRBJ2-2, is NAGVMQNPRHLVRRRGQEARLRCSPMKGHSHVYWYRQLPEEGLKFMVYLQKENIIDESGMPKERFSAEFPKEGPSILRIQQVVRGDSAAYFCASSPLGDPNTGELFFGEGSRLTVL.

The chain is built from TRBV20-1 and TRBJ2-6, with TRBD2 as a possible D gene (5 bases). The CDR3 has 18 residues. The germline V gene has CDR1 DFQATT and CDR2 SNEGSKA (reference sequence). Trimming pared 2 bases from V and 1 base from J, leaving 18 bases between. Here the CDR3 DNA reads TGCAGTGCTAGACGAACACACGGGGTCGGATCTGGGGCCAACGTCCTGACTTTC. Encoded protein: CSARRTHGVGSGANVLTF.

The rearrangement links TRBV7-2 to TRBJ2-2; D not certain. Germline assignment: CDR1 SGHTA and CDR2 FQGNSA. V shed 3 bases and J shed 8 bases, with 16 bases lying between them. This CDR3 spans 15 amino acids. The CDR3 coding sequence is TGTGCCAGCAGCTTCGCCGCAGAACCTGGAGGGGAGCTGTTTTTT. It codes for CASSFAAEPGGELFF. Looking up the rest from reference TRBV7-2 and TRBJ2-2 gives the full variable domain: GAGVSQSPSNKVTEKGKDVELRCDPISGHTALYWYRQSLGQGLEFLIYFQGNSAPDKSGLPSDRFSAERTGGSVSTLTIQRTQQEDSAVYLCASSFAAEPGGELFFGEGSRLTVL.

This clonotype was recorded a few times. The chain joins TRBV4-3 to TRBJ2-1; D is uncertain. Germline V gene data show CDR1 as LGHNA and CDR2 as YSLEER. The CDR3 sequence is 14 residues long. V lost 3 bases and J lost 5, with 11 bases in between. CDR3 residues: CASSHETLNNEQFF. The CDR3 DNA reads as TGCGCCAGCAGCCACGAGACCCTTAACAATGAGCAGTTCTTC.

This clonotype turned up a few times. V is TRBV5-6 and J is TRBJ2-6, with D tentatively TRBD1 or TRBD2 (5 bases each). Germline CDR1 and CDR2: SGHDT and YYEEEE. Trimming took off 4 bases at V and 2 bases at J, with 19 bases between the two ends. CDR3 length: 18 residues. The CDR3 is CASSAILSQGAGANVLTF. The CDR3 nucleotides read TGTGCCAGCAGCGCCATCCTCAGTCAGGGAGCTGGGGCCAACGTCCTGACTTTC. Complete variable domain (other parts from reference TRBV5-6 and TRBJ2-6): DAGVTQSPTHLIKTRGQQVTLRCSPKSGHDTVSWYQQALGQGPQFIFQYYEEEERQRGNFPDRFSGHQFPNYSSELNVNALLLGDSALYLCASSAILSQGAGANVLTFGAGSRLTVL.

This clonotype was detected ten times or more. The V gene is TRBV20-1, the J gene TRBJ2-1; no definite D call. V was trimmed by 7 bases and J by 7 bases, leaving 8 bases between them. From germline, CDR1 is DFQATT and CDR2 SNEGSKA (reference sequence). There are 10 residues in the CDR3. The CDR3 DNA sequence: TGCAGTGGGGGATCGAATGAGCAGTTCTTC. It is translated as CSGGSNEQFF.

This clonotype was seen ten or more times. The chain joins TRBV5-1 to TRBJ2-7, with D perhaps matching TRBD1 or TRBD2 (6 bases each). Between the trimmed V and J ends, which lost 3 bases and 7 bases, there was a span of 17 bases. The germline gives CDR1 SGHRS, CDR2 YFSETQ. The CDR3 is made up of 14 amino acids. The CDR3 bases are TGCGCCAGCAGCTCCCAAAGGGGGGAGTTAGAGCAGTACTTC. It codes for CASSSQRGELEQYF.

This clonotype was detected only a few times. This sequence joins TRBV28 and TRBJ2-7; D not resolved. Germline CDR1 is MDHEN and CDR2 is SYDVKM. The CDR3 runs to 16 residues. Trimming left V 5 bases short and J 3 bases short, with 20 bases between. This chain's CDR3 is CASSRRPGLFFYEQYF. The CDR3 bases are TGTGCCAGCAGTCGTAGACCGGGCCTTTTTTTCTACGAGCAGTACTTC.

Many counts were recorded for this clonotype. This chain joins TRBV29-1 and TRBJ2-7; either TRBD1 or TRBD2 may supply D (5 bases each). The CDR3 length is 12 residues. The germline V and J ends were trimmed by 7 bases and 2 bases, with 12 bases remaining between them. Germline V gene data show CDR1 as SQVTM and CDR2 as ANQGSEA. CDR3 loop: CSGGTDPYEQYF. The DNA of the CDR3 is TGCAGCGGTGGGACGGATCCCTACGAGCAGTACTTC.

J is TRBJ2-2 and V is TRBV11-1; weak D call: TRBD2 (5 bases). CDR3 length: 16 residues. The germline gives CDR1 SGHAT, CDR2 FQDESV (reference sequence). V was shortened by 5 bases and J by 0 bases, with 13 bases between the two germline ends. The chain's CDR3 is CASSHRTRTNTGELFF. DNA for the CDR3: TGTGCCAGCAGCCATAGAACTAGAACGAACACCGGGGAGCTGTTTTTT.